This T cell receptor beta chain was captured in a study of T cells in Graves' hyperthyroidism and ophthalmopathy. Study results and limitations: Ophthalmopathy was model-predicted a median approximately 6.9 months pre-onset.

Using RNA transcripts as the source, TCR beta CDR3 regions were amplified. The HTBI set primed first-round TCR CDR3 RT-PCR. MiXCR was run by TCRdb on the multiplex PCR reads, yielding one entry per CDR3 protein. The sample shows 400,000 or so distinct CDR3 sequences, 12% to 15% of them seen only once. This CDR3 is built from 15 residues. Germline V lookup: CDR1 SNHLY, CDR2 FYNNEI. The V and J ends lost 3 bases and 9 bases, in that order; junction bases with no gene match: 8. This clonotype was found many times. Antigen: not known. The receptor's source is a woman aged 55-70 years with Graves' ophthalmopathy. The chain carries TRBV2 and TRBJ2-1, with 10 bases that match TRBD2. Sequenced sample: blood. CDR3 in amino acids: CASSEGSGRLAEQFF. In DNA, the CDR3 is TGTGCCAGCAGTGAGGGTAGCGGGAGGCTTGCTGAGCAGTTCTTC.